Each of the 2 T cell receptor beta chains below was sequenced from the same sample in a study of response to subunit inactivated influenza vaccine. TCRdb analysed the RT-PCR reads with MiXCR anew, one entry per CDR3 protein. In the table there are about 540,000 distinct CDR3 sequences, 13% to 15% of which are singletons. Specimen: PBMCs from blood, collected approximately 12 days after vaccination. These receptors were obtained from a man aged 45-60 years who received an inactivated influenza vaccine.

A few counts support this clonotype. This chain links TRBV27 with TRBJ2-7, with D perhaps being TRBD1 or TRBD2 (5 bases each). Germline V CDR1 and CDR2: MNHEY, SMNVEV (reference sequence). The CDR3 is 16 amino acids. The ends were cut back, 2 bases at V and 2 bases at J, with 16 bases in the middle. The CDR3 DNA reads TGTGCCAGCAGTTTAGGAGGCAGGGCCACAGCCTACGAGCAGTACTTC. The encoded protein is CASSLGGRATAYEQYF.

J is TRBJ1-1 and V is TRBV27; D is possibly TRBD1 (6 bases). The ends were cut back, 5 bases at V and 5 bases at J, with 18 bases in the middle. Germline V lookup: CDR1 MNHEY, CDR2 SMNVEV (reference sequence). This CDR3 spans 15 amino acids. The CDR3, as DNA: TGTGCCAGCAGTACCCTAGGGGGGATGAGTACTGAAGCTTTCTTT. The encoded protein is CASSTLGGMSTEAFF.